This T cell receptor (beta chain) was captured by sequencing in a study of read filtering for tumor transcriptome and immune sequencing (TCRdb year 2020). Study-level background: Of the patients in the cohort, fewer than 20 were male and roughly 13 were female, and their mean age was 65.9 years, with a range of about 47 to 85. The study compared TCR repertoires from targeted immune repertoire sequencing and bulk whole-transcriptome sequencing run on the same bone marrow samples. Under revised international staging, roughly eight patients fell into R-ISS I, 15 to 20 into R-ISS II and 7 into R-ISS III. After DNase treatment, whole-transcriptome libraries were prepared using the TruSeq RNA Access Library Prep Kit. TCR-region mapped reads per sample ranged from about 4.05 to 11 million with IR-seq versus only roughly 85 to 1,300 with RNA-seq. As a main aim, a read-filtering strategy for immune repertoire data was addressed, with the specific question being whether clonotypes supported by a single read should be removed. General conclusions and limits of the study: The sorted CD138-negative fraction was a mixed bone marrow immune population, not purified T cells. The correlation between IR-seq and RNA-seq shared clonotype proportions was increased by removal of single-read clonotypes. Compared with RNA-seq, IR-seq captured clonotypes at much greater depth and more reliably, and a smaller IR-seq throughput was enough to identify most of the shared clonotypes. Single-read clonotypes made up around 85% of clonotypes but only roughly 3.6% of total reads in IR-seq, compared with approximately 75% of clonotypes and 44.6% of reads in RNA-seq.

Every patient had bone marrow sampled at the time of active disease. Isolation of bone marrow mononuclear cells was performed by Ficoll-Hypaque density gradient centrifugation. Myeloma plasma cells were removed and CD138-negative cells were obtained by negative selection following labeling with CD138 magnetic microbeads on a MACS separator. Flow cytometry with CD138 antibodies on an Attune NxT was used to check how pure the isolated cells were. Total RNA was extracted using TRIzol reagent and was quantified on a NanoDrop spectrophotometer. Paired RNA-seq and IR-seq were performed on the CD138-negative bone marrow sample of each patient. TCR libraries were constructed from about 400 ng RNA using the Immunoverse kit, and molecular barcoded adaptors covering alpha/delta and beta/gamma chains were employed. TCR library preparation used the same RNA that was used for transcriptome sequencing. TCR libraries were sequenced on an Illumina HiSeq 4000 with 2 x 150 cycles. In the paper's pipeline: MiXCR aligned TCR reads to human V, D, J and C references and assembled the aligned reads into CDR3 clonotypes, with quality filtering and error correction included. The tcR package in R was used for analysis of clonotype counts and gene usage diversity. For inspection of raw mapping reads, RNA-seq reads were mapped by STAR aligner version 2.5.3a onto GRCh37 of the human genome. To test how sequencing depth affects detected clonotypes, IR-seq fastq files were randomly downsampled with Seqtk 1.3. TCRdb took the public reads, trimmed them with fastp at Q25, ran MiXCR for clone calling and kept in-frame beta chains. Every distinct CDR3 protein forms one entry, paired with its most common genes and DNA. The V and J calls and clone size are TCRdb's, not the authors'. Across this sample there are about 37,000 distinct CDR3 sequences, with 12% seen only once. Clones ranked in the top ten supply around 30% of the sample.

This clonotype was counted ten times or more. The specificity of this receptor is unknown. No per-base quality is available; no much larger clone lies one base away. The receptor comes from a donor aged 40 or over with multiple myeloma. Input material: a population of CD138-negative cells sorted from bone marrow. The cell subset or site label on this specimen signifies: bone marrow mononuclear cells depleted of CD138+ plasma/myeloma cells by negative magnetic selection.

CDR3 region: CASGQTEFTDTQYF. The sequence in DNA is TGTGCCAGCGGGCAAACAGAGTTCACAGATACGCAGTATTTT. The sequence is built from TRBV28 and TRBJ2-3; no D gene call is confident. Including cysteine and phenylalanine, the CDR3 has 14 amino acids. The read is trimmed to its CDR3 DNA, 42 bases read in frame from base 1. The junction carries 14 bases between V and J, which are trimmed by 8 bases and 2 bases respectively. CDR1 and CDR2 (MDHEN, SYDVKM) derive from the germline V gene. Joined to the reference TRBV28 and TRBJ2-3 proteins, this CDR3 gives the full variable domain: DVKVTQSSRYLVKRTGEKVFLECVQDMDHENMFWYRQDPGLGLRLIYFSYDVKMKEKGDIPEGYSVSREKKERFSLILESASTNQTSMYLCASGQTEFTDTQYFGPGTRLTVL.